Below are 25 T cell receptor delta chains sequenced from a single sample in a study of gamma-delta chains in newborns, infants, children. TCRdb processed the reads again with the CATT caller. The table shows under 1,500 delta-chain clones, with about 2.5% occurring only once. The source material was blood. These receptors all come from a child in good health.

In this sample, this clone turned up a few times. Just one base apart from a much larger clone, this may be a read error. This CDR3 is also generated by other DNA sequences in the sample. The chain couples TRDV1 to TRDJ1, with TRDD3 identical over 10 bases. CDR1 is TSWWSYY and CDR2 is QGS in the germline V gene. There are 24 residues in the CDR3. The CDR3 loop is CALGELRPSTFTGGSIRWADKLIF. CDR3 DNA sequence: TGTGCTCTTGGGGAACTACGGCCTTCTACTTTTACTGGGGGATCAATCCGGTGGGCCGATAAACTTATCTTT.

Of note for this clone: A single base separates this from a much larger clone, so it may be a read error. The J gene is TRDJ3, the V gene TRDV2; tentative D call: TRDD3 (6 bases). The CDR3 runs to 18 residues. V shed 3 bases and J shed 0 bases, with 14 bases lying between them. CDR1 and CDR2 from the germline V gene are GEAIGNYY and EKD. The CDR3 sequence: CACDPVGGDSWDTRQMFF. In nucleotides, the CDR3 is TGTGCCTGTGACCCCGTGGGGGGCGACTCCTGGGACACCCGACAGATGTTTTTC.

This clone is categorized as large (0.1 to 1%). This specimen includes other DNA sequences encoding the same CDR3. The chain employs TRDV1 and TRDJ1, with 12 bases identical to TRDD3. This CDR3 has 21 residues. Losses at the gene ends were 0 bases for V and 3 bases for J; bases not matched to a gene: 17. CDR1 and CDR2 (germline): TSWWSYY, QGS. CDR3 region: CALGELCLPNCTGGYPDKLIF. The CDR3 DNA sequence: TGTGCTCTTGGGGAACTTTGTCTTCCTAACTGCACTGGGGGATACCCCGATAAACTCATCTTT.

In regard to this clone: This could be a read error, since a much larger clone is one nucleotide away. Other DNA sequences in the sample encode the same CDR3. V gene TRDV1 combines with J gene TRDJ1, with 13 bases matching TRDD3. Germline V gives CDR1 TSWWSYY, CDR2 QGS. There are 21 residues in the CDR3. Unmatched junction bases numbered 17, after V lost 2 bases and J lost 2 bases. The CDR3 DNA is TGTGCTCTTGGGGAATTTCCCGGCAAACCTTACTGGGGGATACGGACCGATAAACTCATCTTT. Residues: CALGEFPGKPYWGIRTDKLIF.

This clone was counted between two and nine times. Only one base separates this from a far larger clonotype, so it likely reflects a read error. Distinct nucleotide sequences in the sample also encode this CDR3. This rearrangement joins TRDV2 to TRDJ3; D perhaps matches TRDD3 (5 bases). V was shortened by 1 base and J by 0 bases, with 18 bases between the two germline ends. CDR3 length equals 20 residues. The germline CDR1 and CDR2 sequences are GEAIGNYY and EKD. CDR3 sequence (DNA): TGTGCCTGTGACACGTCCGGTGTCGGGGACCCCTCCTGGGACACCCGACAGATGTTTTTC. It codes for CACDTSGVGDPSWDTRQMFF.

The gene calls are TRDV2 and TRDJ1; TRDD3 is a possible D gene (5 bases). This CDR3 spans 15 amino acids. Looked up from germline, CDR1 is GEAIGNYY and CDR2 is EKD. The ends were cut back, 0 bases at V and 8 bases at J, with 18 bases in the middle. The CDR3 is CACDTVETGGGKLIF. CDR3 coding DNA: TGTGCCTGTGACACCGTAGAGACTGGAGGGGGCAAACTCATCTTT.

In regard to this clone: This could be a read error, since a much larger clone is one nucleotide away. Other DNA sequences in the sample encode the same CDR3. V usage is TRDV2 and J usage is TRDJ3; possibly TRDD3 for D (5 bases). V was pared by 2 bases and J by 0 bases, with 22 bases between. The length of the CDR3 is 21 residues. Germline V gene lookup returns CDR1 GEAIGNYY and CDR2 EKD. Written as DNA, the CDR3 is TGTGCCTGTGACATGGTGCTGGAGGGGACACCCCCCTCCTGGGACACCCGACAGATGTTTTTC. Translation: CACDMVLEGTPPSWDTRQMFF.

The sample holds a few counts of this clone. Possible read error: a much larger clone is one base away. This sample also contains other DNA sequences that code for the same CDR3. The chain combines TRDV2 with TRDJ1, with 12 bases aligning to TRDD3. Germline V gene lookup returns CDR1 GEAIGNYY and CDR2 EKD. The CDR3 is 24 residues long. Trimming cost V 3 bases and J 0 bases; bases outside gene matches: 28. The CDR3 loop is CACDLSVIPIGYWGIQKYTDKLIF. The CDR3 nucleotides read TGTGCCTGTGACCTCTCCGTAATTCCCATAGGCTACTGGGGGATACAAAAGTACACCGATAAACTCATCTTT.

The chain carries TRDV2 and TRDJ1, with 8 bases fitting TRDD3. The ends lost 4 bases at V and 3 bases at J; junction bases unmatched: 9. This CDR3 has 15 amino acids. From germline, CDR1 is GEAIGNYY and CDR2 EKD. The CDR3 DNA reads as TGTGCCTGTGAGCCCCTGGGGGACCGGGCCGATAAACTCATCTTT. As protein: CACEPLGDRADKLIF.

This clone is classed as large. The sample has other DNA sequences that encode this CDR3 too. The J gene is TRDJ1, the V gene TRDV2, with D unclear. Trimming took 0 bases from V and 2 from J, leaving 12 bases between them. Germline lookup yields CDR1 GEAIGNYY and CDR2 EKD. This CDR3 is 15 amino acids long. CDR3 in amino acids: CACDTLLQRTDKLIF. CDR3 nucleotide sequence: TGTGCCTGTGACACCTTACTTCAGCGGACCGATAAACTCATCTTT.

As concerns this clone: A read error is likely here: a far larger clone is one base away. No V gene was called here, but the J gene is TRDJ1; the tabulated D call, TRDD2, remains unverified against the DNA. The CDR3 runs to 22 residues. The CDR3 region has the DNA TGTGCCTGTGACCCCCTTCGCCTTCCTAAAAACTCGAATAGATTATCCACCGATAAACTCATCTTT. Its protein is CACDPLRLPKNSNRLSTDKLIF.

This clone is medium-sized within its sample. The V and J genes are TRDV2 and TRDJ1; 9 nucleotides agree with TRDD3. CDR1 GEAIGNYY and CDR2 EKD come from the germline V gene. The CDR3 is 21 amino acids. J gave up 0 bases and V 1 base, and 20 bases lay outside the gene matches. The CDR3 sequence: CACDTVRGLGETYSYTDKLIF. CDR3 DNA: TGTGCCTGTGACACAGTACGTGGACTGGGGGAAACCTACTCTTACACCGATAAACTCATCTTT.

This clone is medium-sized by share. The V and J genes are TRDV1 and TRDJ1, with D perhaps matching TRDD3 (6 bases). CDR1 and CDR2 from the germline V gene are TSWWSYY and QGS. Trimming removed 0 bases from V and 7 bases from J, with 33 bases in between. The CDR3 loop spans 21 amino acids. The CDR3 protein is CALGELVTLRPLGPFLGKLIF. For the CDR3, the DNA is TGTGCTCTTGGGGAACTAGTCACCCTACGCCCACTGGGCCCCTTTCTTGGTAAACTCATCTTT.

This clone came up a few times. A far larger clone is one base from this, pointing to a likely read error. At the DNA level, this CDR3 is encoded by other sequences in the same sample as well. This sequence joins TRDV2 and TRDJ3, with unresolved D. The CDR3 is made up of 17 amino acids. CDR1 and CDR2 (germline): GEAIGNYY, EKD. The CDR3, as DNA: TGCGCCTGTGACAACCTAAGGGCCACCTGGGACACCCGACAGATGTTTTTC. Its translation: CACDNLRATWDTRQMFF.

This clone was seen a few times. The amino acid sequence in TCRdb belongs to a much larger clone and departs from this DNA's translation at residue 7, likely a sequencing read error; the sequence shown is translated from the DNA. The V gene is TRDV2, the J gene TRDJ1, with TRDD3 matching over 7 bases. The germline V gene has CDR1 GEAIGNYY and CDR2 EKD. V trimming: 0 bases; J trimming: 0 bases; junction bases outside the gene matches: 12. The CDR3 runs 18 residues. The CDR3 nucleotides read TGTGCCTGTGACACCTTGATAGGGGATAAGGGGTACACCGATAAACTCATCTTT. This codes for CACDTLIGDKGYTDKLIF.

This clone is categorized as large (0.1 to 1%). Other nucleotide sequences in the sample specify the same CDR3. This chain connects TRDV2 to TRDJ1; TRDD3 matches at 8 bases. The length of the CDR3 is 16 residues. Germline loops: CDR1 GEAIGNYY, CDR2 EKD. Trimming at V came to 1 base and at J to 0 bases, leaving 6 bases not matched to a gene. CDR3 amino acids: CACDTLLGAYTDKLIF. The CDR3 coding sequence is TGTGCCTGTGACACTCTACTGGGGGCATACACCGATAAACTCATCTTT.

Judged by abundance, this clone is medium-sized. This may come from a read error, since a much larger clone is one base off. The genes are TRDV2 and TRDJ3; D tentatively reads TRDD2 or TRDD3 (5 bases each). The CDR3 sequence is 18 residues long. The germline gives CDR1 GEAIGNYY, CDR2 EKD. The CDR3, as DNA: TGTGCCTGTGACACCGTTTATGATTCCTCCTGGGACACCCGACAGACGTTTTTC. It translates to CACDTVYDSSWDTRQTFF.

This sequence joins TRDV3 and TRDJ2; 13 bases agree with TRDD3. CDR3 length: 19 residues. Germline V gene lookup returns CDR1 TVYSNPD and CDR2 GDNSRS (reference sequence). V lost 1 base to trimming and J lost 4 bases; unmatched junction nucleotides: 15. This chain's CDR3 is CAFTIHLAYWGIRTAQLFF. CDR3 coding DNA: TGTGCCTTTACGATTCACCTTGCGTACTGGGGGATACGGACAGCACAACTCTTCTTT.

Notes on this clone: TCRdb assigns this DNA the protein of a much larger clone, which departs from its translation at residue 6; this likely reflects a read error, and the protein shown comes from translating the DNA. J is TRDJ1 and V is TRDV2, with 7 positions matching TRDD3. The V gene end was trimmed by 0 bases and the J gene end by 0 bases; junction bases not matched to a gene: 12. Germline lookup yields CDR1 GEAIGNYY and CDR2 EKD. CDR3 size: 18 residues. The chain's CDR3 is CACDTTVLGTVYTDKLIF. CDR3 nucleotides: TGTGCCTGTGACACCACGGTACTGGGGACCGTGTACACCGATAAACTCATCTTT.

This clone is large. The chain has TRDV2 and TRDJ1; TRDD3 agrees at 11 bases. CDR3 length: 18 amino acids. Germline CDR1 is GEAIGNYY and CDR2 is EKD. V shed 3 bases, J shed 3 bases, and the junction held 14 bases outside the gene matches. The CDR3 here is CACDSLLGDKVFSDKLIF. CDR3 coding DNA: TGTGCCTGTGACTCTTTACTGGGGGATAAGGTTTTCTCCGATAAACTCATCTTT.

This clone is classed as large. The gene calls are TRDV1 and TRDJ1, with D possibly TRDD3 on 5 matching bases. V lost 2 bases to trimming and J lost 9 bases, with 19 bases between them. Germline V gene data show CDR1 as TSWWSYY and CDR2 as QGS. CDR3 length: 15 amino acids. The CDR3 is CALGENLSDWGELIF. The CDR3 nucleotides read TGTGCTCTTGGGGAAAACTTATCCGATTGGGGTGAACTCATCTTT.

Only a few counts were recorded for this clone. The likely explanation is a read error, given a far larger clone one base away. The V call is TRDV2, the J call TRDJ3; the D gene could be TRDD1 or TRDD3 (5 bases each). Germline V gene data show CDR1 as GEAIGNYY and CDR2 as EKD. The CDR3 runs to 20 residues. CDR3 nucleotide sequence: TGTGCCCGTGACACCGCGGAAATGATAGGGGGCTCCTGGGACACCCGACAGATGTTTTTC. Residues: CARDTAEMIGGSWDTRQMFF.

This clone showed up just a few times. TCRdb records a much larger clone's protein for this DNA, with a difference at residue 4 that likely arises from a read error; the protein given is the translation of the DNA. The chain employs TRDV2 and TRDJ1, with 7 positions matching TRDD3. The CDR3 contains 18 residues. CDR1 is GEAIGNYY and CDR2 is EKD in the germline V gene. Here the CDR3 reads CACGTVQGDPKGTDKLIF. As DNA, the CDR3 is TGTGCCTGTGGCACCGTTCAGGGGGATCCCAAGGGCACCGATAAACTCATCTTT.

This clone was seen a few times. A much larger clone differs from this one at a single base, so this may be a read error. The rearrangement uses TRDV2 and TRDJ2, with 9 bases aligning to TRDD3. The length of the CDR3 is 18 residues. The V and J ends lost 3 bases and 0 bases, in that order; junction bases with no gene match: 10. CDR1 is GEAIGNYY, CDR2 EKD, per germline. The CDR3 sequence: CACDAYWGSNSLTAQLFF. The CDR3 nucleotides read TGTGCCTGTGACGCGTACTGGGGGAGCAACTCTTTGACAGCACAACTCTTCTTT.

This clone was detected a few times. A much larger clonotype is one base distant, so this may be a read error. The chain joins TRDV2 to TRDJ1; possible D gene TRDD3, 5 bases. The CDR3 contains 15 residues. The germline V gene has CDR1 GEAIGNYY and CDR2 EKD. The CDR3 protein is CACGTVVGYGDKLIF. Here the CDR3 DNA reads TGTGCCTGTGGCACCGTTGTGGGGTACGGCGATAAACTCATCTTT.